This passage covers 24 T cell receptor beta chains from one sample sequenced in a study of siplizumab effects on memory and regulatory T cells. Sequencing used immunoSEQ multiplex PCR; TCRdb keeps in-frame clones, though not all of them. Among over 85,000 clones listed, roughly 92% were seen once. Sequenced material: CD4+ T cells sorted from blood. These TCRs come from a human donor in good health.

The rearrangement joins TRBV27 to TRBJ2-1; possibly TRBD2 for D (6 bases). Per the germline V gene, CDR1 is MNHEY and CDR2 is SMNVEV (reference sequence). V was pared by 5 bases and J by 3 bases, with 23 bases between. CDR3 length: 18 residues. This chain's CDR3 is CASSPRDFQITDYNEQFF. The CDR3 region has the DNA TGTGCCAGCAGTCCTCGGGACTTTCAGATTACTGACTACAATGAGCAGTTCTTC.

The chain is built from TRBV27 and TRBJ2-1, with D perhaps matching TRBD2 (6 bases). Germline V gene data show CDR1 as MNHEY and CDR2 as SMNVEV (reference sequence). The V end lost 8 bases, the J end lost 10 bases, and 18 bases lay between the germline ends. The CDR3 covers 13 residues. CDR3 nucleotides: TGTGCCAGCTCGAGGAGGAGGGGCGAGGAGCAGTTCTTC. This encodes CASSRRRGEEQFF.

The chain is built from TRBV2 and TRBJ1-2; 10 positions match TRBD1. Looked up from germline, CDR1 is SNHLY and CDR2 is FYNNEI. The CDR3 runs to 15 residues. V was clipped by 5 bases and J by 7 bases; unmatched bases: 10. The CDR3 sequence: CASSPGQGPGSGYTF. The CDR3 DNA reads TGTGCCAGCAGTCCGGGACAGGGGCCGGGAAGTGGCTACACCTTC.

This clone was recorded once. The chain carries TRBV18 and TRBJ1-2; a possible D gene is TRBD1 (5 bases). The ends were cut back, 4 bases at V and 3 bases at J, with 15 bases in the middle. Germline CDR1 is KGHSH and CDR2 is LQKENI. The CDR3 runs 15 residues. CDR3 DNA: TGTGCCAGCTCACGAGAAGGGACGTCTGACTATGGCTACACCTTC. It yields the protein CASSREGTSDYGYTF.

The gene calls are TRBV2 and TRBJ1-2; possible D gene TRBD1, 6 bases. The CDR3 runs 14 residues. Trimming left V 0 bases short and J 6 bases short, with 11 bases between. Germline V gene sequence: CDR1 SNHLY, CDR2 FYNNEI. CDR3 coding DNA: TGTGCCAGCAGTGAAGCCTCTAACAGGGATGGCTACACCTTC. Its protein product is CASSEASNRDGYTF.

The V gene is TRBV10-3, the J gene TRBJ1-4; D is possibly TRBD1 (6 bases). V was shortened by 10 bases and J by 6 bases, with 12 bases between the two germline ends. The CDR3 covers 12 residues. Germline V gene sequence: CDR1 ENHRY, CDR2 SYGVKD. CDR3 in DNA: TGTGCCACCCGTTCAGGGGATGAAAAACTGTTTTTT. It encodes CATRSGDEKLFF.

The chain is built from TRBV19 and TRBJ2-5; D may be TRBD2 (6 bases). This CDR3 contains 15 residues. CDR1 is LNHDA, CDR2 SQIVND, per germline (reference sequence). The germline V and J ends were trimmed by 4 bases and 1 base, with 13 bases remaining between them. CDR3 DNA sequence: TGTGCCAGTAGTAAGGGCGGGACGGCCCAAGAGACCCAGTACTTC. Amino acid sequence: CASSKGGTAQETQYF. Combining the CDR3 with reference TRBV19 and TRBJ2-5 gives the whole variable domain DGGITQSPKYLFRKEGQNVTLSCEQNLNHDAMYWYRQDPGQGLRLIYYSQIVNDFQKGDIAEGYSVSREKKESFPLTVTSAQKNPTAFYLCASSKGGTAQETQYFGPGTRLLVL.

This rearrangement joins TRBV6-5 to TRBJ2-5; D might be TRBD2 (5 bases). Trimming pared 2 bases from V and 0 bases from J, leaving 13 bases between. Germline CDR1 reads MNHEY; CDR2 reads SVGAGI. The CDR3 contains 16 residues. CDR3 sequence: CASSYNRGRYQETQYF. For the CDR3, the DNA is TGTGCCAGCAGTTACAACCGCGGGCGGTACCAAGAGACCCAGTACTTC.

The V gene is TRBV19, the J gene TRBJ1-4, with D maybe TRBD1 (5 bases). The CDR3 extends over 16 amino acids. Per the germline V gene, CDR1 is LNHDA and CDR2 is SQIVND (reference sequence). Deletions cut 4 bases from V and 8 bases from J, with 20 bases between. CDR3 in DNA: TGTGCCAGTAGTAGGCAGGGCGGGTGGATAGACGAAAAACTGTTTTTT. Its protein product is CASSRQGGWIDEKLFF.

The CDR3 sequence: CATSSGDGMNTEAFF. In DNA, the CDR3 is TGTGCCACCAGCTCCGGGGACGGTATGAACACTGAAGCTTTCTTT. This chain uses TRBV15 with TRBJ1-1, with D perhaps matching TRBD1 (5 bases). Germline-derived CDR1 and CDR2 are LNHNV and YYDKDF (reference sequence). V lost 5 bases and J 0 bases, leaving 13 bases between the germline ends. The CDR3 has 15 residues.

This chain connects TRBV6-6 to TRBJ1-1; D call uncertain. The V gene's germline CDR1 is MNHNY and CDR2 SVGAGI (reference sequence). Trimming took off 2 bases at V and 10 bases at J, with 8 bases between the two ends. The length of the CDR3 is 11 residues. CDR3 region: CASSYRRRAFF. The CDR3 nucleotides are TGTGCCAGCAGTTACCGGCGCCGAGCTTTCTTT.

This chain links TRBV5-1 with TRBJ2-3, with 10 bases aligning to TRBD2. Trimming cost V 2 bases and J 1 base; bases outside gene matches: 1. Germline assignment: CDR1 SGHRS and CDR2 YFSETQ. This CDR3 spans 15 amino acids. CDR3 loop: CASSFLAGGTDTQYF. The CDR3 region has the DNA TGCGCCAGCAGCTTTCTAGCGGGAGGCACAGATACGCAGTATTTT.

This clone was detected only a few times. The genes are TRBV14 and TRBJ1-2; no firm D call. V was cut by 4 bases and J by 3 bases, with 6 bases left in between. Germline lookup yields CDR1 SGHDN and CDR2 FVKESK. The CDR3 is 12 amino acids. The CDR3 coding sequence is TGTGCCAGCAGCCCGGGAGACTATGGCTACACCTTC. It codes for CASSPGDYGYTF. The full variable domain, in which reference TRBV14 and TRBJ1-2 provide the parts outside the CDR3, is EAGVTQFPSHSVIEKGQTVTLRCDPISGHDNLYWYRRVMGKEIKFLLHFVKESKQDESGMPNNRFLAERTGGTYSTLKVQPAELEDSGVYFCASSPGDYGYTFGSGTRLTVV.

The CDR3 here is CASSLLGVGEQYF. For the CDR3, the DNA is TGTGCCAGCAGCTTGTTGGGAGTAGGCGAGCAGTACTTC. The genes are TRBV5-6 and TRBJ2-7, with D possibly matching TRBD2 (5 bases). Germline loops: CDR1 SGHDT, CDR2 YYEEEE. The CDR3 has 13 residues. The V end was cut by 1 base, the J end by 6 bases, with 11 bases between.

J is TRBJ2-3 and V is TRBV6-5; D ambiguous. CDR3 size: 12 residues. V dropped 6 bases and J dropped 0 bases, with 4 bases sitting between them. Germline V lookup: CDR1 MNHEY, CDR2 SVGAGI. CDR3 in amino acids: CASRGSTDTQYF. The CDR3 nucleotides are TGTGCCAGCAGAGGCAGCACAGATACGCAGTATTTT.

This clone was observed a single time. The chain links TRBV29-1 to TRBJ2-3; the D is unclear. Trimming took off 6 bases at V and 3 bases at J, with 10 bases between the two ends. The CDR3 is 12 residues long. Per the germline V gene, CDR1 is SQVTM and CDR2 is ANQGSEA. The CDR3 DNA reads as TGCAGCGTGGTCAGAGAGACAGATACGCAGTATTTT. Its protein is CSVVRETDTQYF.

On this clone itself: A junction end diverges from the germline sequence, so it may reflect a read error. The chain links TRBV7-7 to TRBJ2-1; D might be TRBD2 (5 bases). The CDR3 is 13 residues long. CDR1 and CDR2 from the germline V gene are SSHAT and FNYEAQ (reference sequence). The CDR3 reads CASSLGPGNEQFF. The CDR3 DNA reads TGTGCTAGCAGCTTGGGCCCGGGGAATGAGCAGTTCTTC.

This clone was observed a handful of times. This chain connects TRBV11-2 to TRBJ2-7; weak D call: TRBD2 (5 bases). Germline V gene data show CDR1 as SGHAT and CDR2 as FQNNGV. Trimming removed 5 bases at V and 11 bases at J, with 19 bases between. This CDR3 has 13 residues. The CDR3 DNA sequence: TGTGCCAGCAGCCCAGGTCCCGCGGGTGGCGAGTACTTC. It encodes CASSPGPAGGEYF.

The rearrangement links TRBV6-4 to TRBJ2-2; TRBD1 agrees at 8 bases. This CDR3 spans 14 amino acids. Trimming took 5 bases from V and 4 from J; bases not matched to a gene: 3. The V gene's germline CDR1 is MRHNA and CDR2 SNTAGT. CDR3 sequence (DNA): TGTGCCAGCAGTTTACAGGGGGTCACCGGGGAGCTGTTTTTT. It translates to CASSLQGVTGELFF.

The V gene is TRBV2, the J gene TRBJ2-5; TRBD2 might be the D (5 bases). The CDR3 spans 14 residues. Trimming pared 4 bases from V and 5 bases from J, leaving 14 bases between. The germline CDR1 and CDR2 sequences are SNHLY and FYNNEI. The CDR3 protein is CASSADYNSETQYF. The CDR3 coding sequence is TGTGCCAGCAGTGCCGACTACAACTCCGAGACCCAGTACTTC.

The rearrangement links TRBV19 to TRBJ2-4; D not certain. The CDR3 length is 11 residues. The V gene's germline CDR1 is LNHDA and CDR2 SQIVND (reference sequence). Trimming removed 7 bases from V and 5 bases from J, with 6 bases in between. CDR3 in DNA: TGTGCCAGTAATTGGGAAAACATTCAGTACTTC. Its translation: CASNWENIQYF.

CDR3 bases: TGTGCCATGAGACAGGGGGCAGCTAACTATGGCTACACCTTC. Translation: CAMRQGAANYGYTF. The V and J genes are TRBV10-3 and TRBJ1-2; 10 positions match TRBD1. The CDR3 is 14 residues long. CDR1 is ENHRY and CDR2 is SYGVKD in the germline V gene. The J segment lost 0 bases and the V segment lost 9 bases, leaving 4 bases of the junction unmatched.

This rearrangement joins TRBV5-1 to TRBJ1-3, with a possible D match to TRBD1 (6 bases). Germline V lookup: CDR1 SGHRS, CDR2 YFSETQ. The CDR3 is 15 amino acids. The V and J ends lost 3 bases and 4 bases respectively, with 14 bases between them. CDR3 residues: CASSSTGQPGNTIYF. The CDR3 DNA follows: TGCGCCAGCAGCTCAACAGGGCAACCCGGAAACACCATATATTTT.

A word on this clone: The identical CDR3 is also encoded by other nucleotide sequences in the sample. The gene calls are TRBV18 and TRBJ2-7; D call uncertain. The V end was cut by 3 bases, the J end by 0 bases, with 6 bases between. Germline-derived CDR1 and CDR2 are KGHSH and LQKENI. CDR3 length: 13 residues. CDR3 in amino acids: CASSPAASYEQYF. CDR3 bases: TGTGCCAGCTCACCGGCAGCCTCCTACGAGCAGTACTTC.